Shown below are 20 T cell receptor beta chains from a single sample sequenced in a study of vaccination effects on CD4 cells after COVID-19. These TCRs' antigens remain unknown. CD4+ T cells specific for antigen were expanded with viral peptide pools by the ViraFEST assay before sequencing. Scientists isolated CD4+ T cells after an approximately 10-day culture period ended. Negative nucleocapsid antibody tests before and after vaccination confirmed no previous SARS-CoV-2 infection. TCRdb's copy holds only in-frame clones and misses some; the assay was immunoSEQ multiplex PCR. The sample lists 30,000 to 40,000 clones; around 67% were seen once. Here the sequenced sample was CD4+ T cells from PBMCs cultured with SARS-CoV-2 spike peptides, taken before COVID-19 vaccination. The receptors derive from a human donor who received a COVID-19 vaccine.

The CDR3 sequence: CASSNGQEWYGGELFF. For the CDR3, the DNA is TGTGCCAGCAGCAACGGGCAGGAATGGTACGGCGGGGAGCTGTTTTTT. V usage is TRBV6-2 or TRBV6-3 and J usage is TRBJ2-2; unclear D gene. The CDR3 totals 16 residues. In germline, CDR1 is MNHEY, CDR2 SVGEGT. V dropped 6 bases and J dropped 7 bases, with 21 bases sitting between them.

The rearrangement joins TRBV28 to TRBJ1-3; D uncertain. This CDR3 spans 15 amino acids. With 6 bases removed from V and 2 bases from J, the gap between germline ends came to 14 bases. Germline loops: CDR1 MDHEN, CDR2 SYDVKM. CDR3 nucleotide sequence: TGTGCCAGCAGCCTCGGTAGGCCCGCTGGAAACACCATATATTTT. It codes for CASSLGRPAGNTIYF. Looking up the rest from reference TRBV28 and TRBJ1-3 gives the full variable domain: DVKVTQSSRYLVKRTGEKVFLECVQDMDHENMFWYRQDPGLGLRLIYFSYDVKMKEKGDIPEGYSVSREKKERFSLILESASTNQTSMYLCASSLGRPAGNTIYFGEGSWLTVV.

The sample holds a few counts of this clone. The chain combines TRBV27 with TRBJ1-6, with TRBD1 matching over 9 bases. Trimming at V came to 4 bases and at J to 4 bases, leaving 2 bases not matched to a gene. This CDR3 has 15 residues. Germline V CDR1 and CDR2: MNHEY, SMNVEV (reference sequence). CDR3 DNA: TGTGCCAGCAGTTCTGGACAGGGGTATAATTCACCCCTCCACTTT. This translates into CASSSGQGYNSPLHF.

The chain is built from TRBV2 and TRBJ1-1; D is uncertain. The CDR3 totals 13 residues. Per germline, CDR1 SNHLY and CDR2 FYNNEI. The V end lost 7 bases, the J end lost 1 base, and 10 bases lay between the germline ends. The CDR3 sequence is CASILEGNTEAFF. The DNA of the CDR3 is TGTGCCAGCATTCTTGAAGGGAACACTGAAGCTTTCTTT.

The chain links TRBV11-2 to TRBJ2-1, with D possibly matching TRBD2 (6 bases). The CDR3 sequence is 15 residues long. CDR1 is SGHAT and CDR2 is FQNNGV in the germline V gene. V was shortened by 5 bases and J by 4 bases, with 15 bases between the two germline ends. The CDR3 coding sequence is TGTGCCAGCAGCCTGACTAGGCGAGTATACAATGAGCAGTTCTTC. Protein product: CASSLTRRVYNEQFF.

The chain carries TRBV5-1 and TRBJ1-2; tentatively, D is TRBD1 (5 bases). The ends were cut back, 0 bases at V and 8 bases at J, with 11 bases in the middle. This CDR3 is built from 13 residues. The germline V gene has CDR1 SGHRS and CDR2 YFSETQ. CDR3 DNA sequence: TGCGCCAGCAGCTTGGAGGGGATATTGGGCTACACCTTC. It is translated as CASSLEGILGYTF.

The rearrangement links TRBV27 to TRBJ2-1; 12 bases map to TRBD2. The germline CDR1 and CDR2 sequences are MNHEY and SMNVEV (reference sequence). The ends lost 4 bases at V and 4 bases at J; junction bases unmatched: 8. The CDR3 has 17 amino acids. CDR3 region: CASSSRGTSGPYNEQFF. Here the CDR3 DNA reads TGTGCCAGCAGTTCCCGAGGGACTAGCGGGCCTTACAATGAGCAGTTCTTC.

V is TRBV9 and J is TRBJ2-7, with D maybe TRBD2 (6 bases). V was pared by 2 bases and J by 5 bases, with 17 bases between. Germline lookup yields CDR1 SGDLS and CDR2 YYNGEE. The CDR3 is 15 amino acids. The CDR3 DNA sequence: TGTGCCAGCAGCGTGTCCGGGACTTACCTGGACGAGCAGTACTTC. It yields the protein CASSVSGTYLDEQYF. The entire variable domain, with the rest obtained from reference TRBV9 and TRBJ2-7, is as follows: DSGVTQTPKHLITATGQRVTLRCSPRSGDLSVYWYQQSLDQGLQFLIQYYNGEERAKGNILERFSAQQFPDLHSELNLSSLELGDSALYFCASSVSGTYLDEQYFGPGTRLTVT.

This chain uses TRBV10-3 with TRBJ2-5, with D tentatively TRBD2 (7 bases). The V gene lost 7 bases and the J gene lost 3 bases, with 15 bases spanning the gap. The CDR3 totals 14 residues. Germline values: CDR1 ENHRY, CDR2 SYGVKD. CDR3 nucleotide sequence: TGTGCCATCAACGGGGGGCTGGGCGAAGAGACCCAGTACTTC. Translating gives CAINGGLGEETQYF.

This chain uses TRBV12-5 with TRBJ1-2, with D possibly matching TRBD1 (5 bases). V was trimmed by 0 bases and J by 6 bases, leaving 14 bases between them. Germline assignment: CDR1 LGHNT and CDR2 FRNRAP. The CDR3 covers 15 residues. The DNA of the CDR3 is TGTGCTAGTGGTTTGGTACTGGGGACGGGACATGGCTACACCTTC. Translating gives CASGLVLGTGHGYTF.

The CDR3 nucleotides read TGTGCCAGCTCACCTGTGTTGGGTCGGGGGTACACTGAAGCTTTCTTT. Its protein product is CASSPVLGRGYTEAFF. The chain carries TRBV18 and TRBJ1-1, with TRBD1 as a possible D gene (5 bases). Trimming left V 3 bases short and J 3 bases short, with 17 bases between. The germline CDR1 and CDR2 sequences are KGHSH and LQKENI. The CDR3 has 16 amino acids.

V usage is TRBV9 and J usage is TRBJ1-5; D gene uncertain. Looked up from germline, CDR1 is SGDLS and CDR2 is YYNGEE. V gave up 2 bases and J gave up 6 bases, with 12 bases separating them. The CDR3 contains 14 residues. The CDR3 nucleotides read TGTGCCAGCAGCGTTGGTCCCGGGGTTCAGCCCCAGCATTTT. It is translated as CASSVGPGVQPQHF.

The chain has TRBV7-9 and TRBJ2-2; the D is unclear. The CDR3 loop spans 12 amino acids. The V end was cut by 5 bases, the J end by 5 bases, with 6 bases between. Germline values: CDR1 SEHNR, CDR2 FQNEAQ (reference sequence). This chain's CDR3 is CASSVETGELFF. CDR3 nucleotide sequence: TGTGCCAGCAGCGTAGAAACCGGGGAGCTGTTTTTT.

This clone was seen only once. The rearrangement uses TRBV19 and TRBJ1-3, with 7 bases fitting TRBD1. CDR3 length: 16 amino acids. The V segment lost 10 bases and the J segment 8 bases; nucleotides outside the gene matches: 20. Germline CDR1 and CDR2: LNHDA and SQIVND (reference sequence). Written as DNA, the CDR3 is TGTGCCACCACCCCTCCACCTGGGACAGAGGGGGACACCATATATTTT. It encodes CATTPPPGTEGDTIYF.

This clone turned up a few times. The rearrangement joins TRBV3-1 (or the pseudogene TRBV3-2) to TRBJ2-2, with 12 bases that match TRBD2. Unmatched junction bases numbered 13, after V lost 4 bases and J lost 4 bases. The CDR3 runs 19 residues. Germline CDR1 and CDR2: LGHDT and YNNKEL (reference sequence). Here the CDR3 reads CASSRKSSSGGAPTGELFF. CDR3 coding DNA: TGTGCCAGCAGCCGAAAGAGTTCTAGCGGGGGGGCCCCCACCGGGGAGCTGTTTTTT.

CDR3 loop: CASSLVSGGPRGSPLHF. CDR3 bases: TGCGCCAGCAGCTTGGTCTCAGGGGGCCCTCGGGGCTCACCCCTCCACTTT. The rearrangement uses TRBV5-1 and TRBJ1-6, with 8 bases aligning to TRBD1. CDR3 size: 17 residues. The ends lost 0 bases at V and 10 bases at J; junction bases unmatched: 12. Germline lookup yields CDR1 SGHRS and CDR2 YFSETQ. Complete variable domain (other parts from reference TRBV5-1 and TRBJ1-6): KAGVTQTPRYLIKTRGQQVTLSCSPISGHRSVSWYQQTPGQGLQFLFEYFSETQRNKGNFPGRFSGRQFSNSRSEMNVSTLELGDSALYLCASSLVSGGPRGSPLHFGNGTRLTVT.

This chain connects TRBV6-1 to TRBJ2-1; no reliable D call. CDR1 and CDR2 from the germline V gene are MNHNS and SASEGT. The germline V and J ends were trimmed by 3 bases and 7 bases, with 7 bases remaining between them. The CDR3 is 12 amino acids. CDR3 region: CASSDHRNEQFF. The CDR3 region has the DNA TGTGCCAGCAGTGACCACCGGAATGAGCAGTTCTTC.

The chain employs TRBV5-4 and TRBJ2-1, with D possibly being TRBD1 or TRBD2 (6 bases each). CDR3 size: 13 residues. Trimming left V 0 bases short and J 10 bases short, with 11 bases between. Germline V lookup: CDR1 SGHNT, CDR2 YYREEE (reference sequence). The CDR3 region has the DNA TGTGCCAGCAGCTTGGTGGGGGGCAACGAGCAGTTCTTC. Protein product: CASSLVGGNEQFF.

This chain connects TRBV6-2 or TRBV6-3 to TRBJ2-3, with 10 positions matching TRBD1. Per germline, CDR1 MNHEY and CDR2 SVGEGT. With V trimmed by 5 bases and J by 2 bases, 7 bases remained unmatched. The CDR3 sequence is 16 residues long. The CDR3 DNA reads TGTGCCAGCAGTAGACAGGGGGCGGTTAACACAGATACGCAGTATTTT. Amino acid sequence: CASSRQGAVNTDTQYF.

This chain links TRBV5-1 with TRBJ2-6, with TRBD1 matching over 7 bases. Looked up from germline, CDR1 is SGHRS and CDR2 is YFSETQ. This CDR3 spans 17 amino acids. Trimming cost V 5 bases and J 0 bases; bases outside gene matches: 8. The CDR3 DNA sequence: TGCGCCAGCAGACCGGGACAGTCTTACTCTGGGGCCAACGTCCTGACTTTC. It yields the protein CASRPGQSYSGANVLTF.